Below, 5 T cell receptor beta chains from the same sample are listed, as sequenced in a study of shared clonotypes between healthy human individuals. This table comes from immunoSEQ multiplex PCR, and its TCRdb copy is limited to in-frame clones, with some not included. This table has around 1 million clones, around 80% appearing once. Specimen: memory CD4+ T cells sorted from blood. Subset described: CD45RA-negative fraction. All receptors derive from a man younger than 35 in good health.

For this clone: The sample has other DNA sequences that encode this CDR3 too. The chain has TRBV7-2 and TRBJ2-3; possible D gene TRBD2, 6 bases. The CDR3 has 14 residues. The germline CDR1 and CDR2 sequences are SGHTA and FQGNSA. Trimming pared 3 bases from V and 3 bases from J, leaving 10 bases between. The DNA for the CDR3 is TGTGCCAGCAGCTTGGGCGGACTAACAGATACGCAGTATTTT. It codes for CASSLGGLTDTQYF.

The chain combines TRBV5-5 with TRBJ2-1; the match to TRBD1 covers 8 bases. V lost 3 bases, J lost 3 bases, and 5 bases stayed unmatched. This CDR3 contains 15 residues. Germline V lookup: CDR1 SGHKS, CDR2 YYEKEE (reference sequence). The CDR3 nucleotides are TGTGCCAGCAGCTATGGAACAGGGGGCTACAATGAGCAGTTCTTC. This translates into CASSYGTGGYNEQFF.

The gene calls are TRBV2 and TRBJ2-3; D may be TRBD1 (6 bases). The CDR3 loop spans 15 amino acids. The V end lost 7 bases, the J end lost 5 bases, and 19 bases lay between the germline ends. Looked up from germline, CDR1 is SNHLY and CDR2 is FYNNEI. CDR3 sequence: CASTDEGRGLDTQYF. CDR3 bases: TGTGCCAGCACCGACGAGGGCAGGGGATTAGATACGCAGTATTTT.

This clone was observed a handful of times. The rearrangement uses TRBV6-5 and TRBJ2-5, with D tentatively TRBD2 (5 bases). The end of the DNA is better explained by TRBJ2-7, so the J call may be wrong. This CDR3 has 12 residues. CDR1 is MNHEY and CDR2 is SVGAGI in the germline V gene. The CDR3 nucleotides are TGTGCCAGCAGCCTACGTCGGGGCGAGCAGTACTTC. It translates to CASSLRRGEQYF.

The rearrangement links TRBV6-6 to TRBJ1-5, with 7 nucleotides matching TRBD1. Per germline, CDR1 MNHNY and CDR2 SVGAGI (reference sequence). The trim removed 7 bases at V and 4 bases at J, leaving 4 bases unmatched. This CDR3 contains 13 residues. The CDR3 is CASTYRGNQPQHF. CDR3 coding DNA: TGTGCCAGCACCTACAGGGGAAATCAGCCCCAGCATTTT.